These 10 T cell receptor beta chains were sequenced from one sample in a study of Ad26.COV2.S vaccination and SARS-CoV-2 variants. The method was immunoSEQ multiplex PCR; TCRdb's version includes in-frame clones alone and lacks a portion of them. The table records hundreds of thousands of clones, over 75% of them present only once. Treatment indicated: around 19 received Ad26.COV2.S at low or high dose, single or two shots; 5 received placebo; per-sample allocation not given. Sampling took place 63 days after the first vaccine or placebo injection. Specimen: peripheral blood, collected in a trial of Ad26.COV2.S vaccine versus placebo. Receptors were obtained from a person between 18 and 65 years old who received the Ad26.COV2.S COVID-19 vaccine or a placebo.

The chain employs TRBV6-1 and TRBJ2-5, with D possibly being TRBD1 or TRBD2 (6 bases each). Trimming took off 1 base at V and 5 bases at J, with 11 bases between the two ends. Germline values: CDR1 MNHNS, CDR2 SASEGT. There are 14 residues in the CDR3. The CDR3 DNA is TGTGCCAGCAGTGAAGGGCAGGGGAGGGAGACCCAGTACTTC. Translating it yields CASSEGQGRETQYF.

The chain recombines TRBV19 with TRBJ2-1, with TRBD2 matching over 9 bases. J was trimmed by 7 bases and V by 4 bases; bases with no gene match: 11. CDR3 size: 16 residues. CDR1 and CDR2 (germline): LNHDA, SQIVND (reference sequence). CDR3 nucleotides: TGTGCCAGTAGTAGTTATAGCGGGAGCCTGTTGAATGAGCAGTTCTTC. Protein product: CASSSYSGSLLNEQFF. Looking up the rest from reference TRBV19 and TRBJ2-1 gives the full variable domain: DGGITQSPKYLFRKEGQNVTLSCEQNLNHDAMYWYRQDPGQGLRLIYYSQIVNDFQKGDIAEGYSVSREKKESFPLTVTSAQKNPTAFYLCASSSYSGSLLNEQFFGPGTRLTVL.

The chain uses TRBV19 and TRBJ1-4, with D possibly being TRBD1 (6 bases). V lost 4 bases and J 8 bases, leaving 11 bases between the germline ends. The CDR3 runs 13 residues. CDR1 and CDR2 from the germline V gene are LNHDA and SQIVND (reference sequence). The CDR3 DNA sequence: TGTGCCAGTAGTACTGGGACAAGAGAAAAACTGTTTTTT. Its translation: CASSTGTREKLFF.

This clone was counted once. The V gene is TRBV3-1 (or the pseudogene TRBV3-2), the J gene TRBJ2-1; D is ambiguous. Trimming removed 6 bases at V and 0 bases at J, with 12 bases between. Germline CDR1 LGHDT, CDR2 YNNKEL (reference sequence). The CDR3 extends over 15 amino acids. CDR3: CASSLLVSSYNEQFF. The CDR3, as DNA: TGTGCCAGCAGTCTTTTGGTGAGCTCCTACAATGAGCAGTTCTTC.

The chain recombines TRBV7-9 with TRBJ2-2; TRBD2 matches 8 bases. There are 16 residues in the CDR3. Germline trimming cut 2 bases from V and 5 bases from J; bases unmatched to any gene: 7. The V gene's germline CDR1 is SEHNR and CDR2 FQNEAQ (reference sequence). The CDR3 region is CASSLTGLAGTGELFF. CDR3 coding DNA: TGTGCCAGCAGCTTAACAGGACTAGCAGGGACCGGGGAGCTGTTTTTT.

The genes are TRBV16 and TRBJ2-2; D is possibly TRBD1 or TRBD2 (5 bases each). V lost 1 base and J lost 6, with 6 bases in between. From germline, CDR1 is KGHSY and CDR2 FQNENV. The CDR3 extends over 13 amino acids. This CDR3 reads CASSQLGAGELFF. The DNA for the CDR3 is TGTGCCAGCAGCCAATTGGGGGCCGGGGAGCTGTTTTTT.

The V gene is TRBV6-4, the J gene TRBJ2-2, with D possibly being TRBD1 (6 bases). V lost 7 bases, J lost 3 bases, and 6 bases lay in between. The length of the CDR3 is 12 residues. Germline CDR1 is MRHNA and CDR2 is SNTAGT. Here the CDR3 reads CASTGDTGELFF. In DNA, the CDR3 is TGTGCCAGCACAGGGGACACCGGGGAGCTGTTTTTT.

The genes are TRBV7-2 and TRBJ2-3; 11 bases map to TRBD2. CDR3 length: 18 residues. Germline assignment: CDR1 SGHTA and CDR2 FQGNSA. V lost 5 bases to trimming and J lost 3 bases; unmatched junction nucleotides: 13. CDR3 DNA: TGTGCCAGCAGCCCGGGACTAGCGGAGCCCCTCGGGACAGATACGCAGTATTTT. Translated, it gives CASSPGLAEPLGTDTQYF.

The chain combines TRBV29-1 with TRBJ1-2; D uncertain. V gave up 5 bases and J gave up 8 bases, with 3 bases separating them. This CDR3 has 8 amino acids. Germline V gives CDR1 SQVTM, CDR2 ANQGSEA. CDR3 protein: CSVQGYTF. The CDR3 DNA is TGCAGCGTTCAAGGCTACACCTTC.

The chain links TRBV15 to TRBJ1-4; no clear D gene. Trimming pared 1 base from V and 7 bases from J, leaving 16 bases between. CDR3 length equals 16 residues. Germline values: CDR1 LNHNV, CDR2 YYDKDF (reference sequence). CDR3 loop: CATSRGGGDAVEKLFF. As DNA, the CDR3 is TGTGCCACCAGCAGAGGAGGCGGTGATGCCGTTGAAAAACTGTTTTTT.